The 14 T cell receptor beta chains reported below all come from one sample, sequenced in a study of shared clonotypes between healthy human individuals. Profiled with immunoSEQ multiplex PCR; TCRdb holds only in-frame clones, not every one. The sample lists roughly 500,000 clones; 96% were seen once. Sequencing was done on a sample of naive CD4+ T cells sorted from blood. The subset denotes: CD45RA+ positively selected. The receptors stem from a woman in her thirties in good health.

The V and J genes are TRBV2 and TRBJ2-1, with unresolved D. Germline-derived CDR1 and CDR2 are SNHLY and FYNNEI. The CDR3 sequence is 14 residues long. V lost 3 bases and J 7 bases, leaving 13 bases between the germline ends. DNA for the CDR3: TGTGCCAGCAGTGATGGGGTAGTTTGGAATGAGCAGTTCTTC. Residues: CASSDGVVWNEQFF.

This rearrangement joins TRBV6-1 to TRBJ2-3; the match to TRBD2 covers 11 bases. Germline CDR1 MNHNS, CDR2 SASEGT. After removal of 4 bases from V and 6 bases from J, the junction contained 3 bases not matched to a gene. This CDR3 has 14 residues. The CDR3 is CASSGLAGSDTQYF. The CDR3 nucleotides read TGTGCCAGCAGTGGACTAGCGGGATCCGATACGCAGTATTTT.

This sequence joins TRBV19 and TRBJ1-2; the match to TRBD1 covers 9 bases. The CDR3 runs 13 residues. V shed 3 bases and J 7 bases; nucleotides not matched to a gene: 3. The germline V gene encodes CDR1 LNHDA and CDR2 SQIVND (reference sequence). Here the CDR3 reads CASSIGTGLGYTF. CDR3 bases: TGTGCCAGTAGTATTGGGACAGGGCTTGGCTACACCTTC.

The J gene is TRBJ1-5, the V gene TRBV19; TRBD1 matches 12 bases. CDR3 length: 15 amino acids. Germline lookup yields CDR1 LNHDA and CDR2 SQIVND (reference sequence). V shed 7 bases and J 6 bases; nucleotides not matched to a gene: 7. CDR3 nucleotide sequence: TGTGCCAGTACACCGGGACAGGGGGCTATTCAGCCCCAGCATTTT. Translated, it gives CASTPGQGAIQPQHF.

This clone was picked up one time. The V and J genes are TRBV11-3 and TRBJ2-2, with TRBD1 as a possible D gene (5 bases). CDR3 length: 16 residues. Germline loops: CDR1 SGHNT, CDR2 YENEEA. Between the trimmed V and J ends, which lost 4 bases and 1 base, there was a span of 13 bases. The CDR3 DNA is TGTGCCAGCAGCTCCCAGGCGACAGAGAACACCGGGGAGCTGTTTTTT. It translates to CASSSQATENTGELFF.

The J gene is TRBJ2-7, the V gene TRBV6-5; no clear D. The V and J ends lost 0 bases and 3 bases respectively, with 12 bases between them. Per germline, CDR1 MNHEY and CDR2 SVGAGI. The CDR3 contains 15 residues. For the CDR3, the DNA is TGTGCCAGCAGTTACTCGAATAGGCGCCGCTACGAGCAGTACTTC. This translates into CASSYSNRRRYEQYF.

The chain has TRBV10-2 and TRBJ2-7; TRBD1 might be the D (6 bases). The CDR3 contains 15 residues. CDR1 and CDR2 from the germline V gene are WSHSY and SAAADI. V was pared by 6 bases and J by 2 bases, with 17 bases between. CDR3 sequence: CASSGLGTNTYEQYF. The DNA for the CDR3 is TGCGCCAGCAGCGGGCTTGGGACAAACACCTACGAGCAGTACTTC.

The CDR3 here is CASSTAGASNEQFF. CDR3 bases: TGTGCCAGCTCAACAGCGGGAGCGTCCAATGAGCAGTTCTTC. J is TRBJ2-1 and V is TRBV18; 8 nucleotides align to TRBD2. CDR3 length equals 14 residues. Per the germline V gene, CDR1 is KGHSH and CDR2 is LQKENI. V was clipped by 5 bases and J by 6 bases; unmatched bases: 6.

The V call is TRBV5-1, the J call TRBJ2-2; the D is unclear. Trimming left V 5 bases short and J 5 bases short, with 10 bases between. The V gene's germline CDR1 is SGHRS and CDR2 YFSETQ. The CDR3 is 13 residues long. The CDR3 DNA is TGCGCCAGCAGTAGGCAGCCAACCGGGGAGCTGTTTTTT. Residues: CASSRQPTGELFF.

This chain joins TRBV10-3 and TRBJ2-2, with TRBD1 as a possible D gene (6 bases). V lost 1 base and J lost 2, with 8 bases in between. The germline V gene encodes CDR1 ENHRY and CDR2 SYGVKD. This CDR3 is 15 amino acids long. The CDR3 DNA reads as TGTGCCATCAGTGAGTTTGGGACAAACACCGGGGAGCTGTTTTTT. This gives the protein CAISEFGTNTGELFF.

The chain employs TRBV2 and TRBJ2-7; either TRBD1 or TRBD2 may fit D (5 bases each). The CDR3 covers 13 residues. Germline values: CDR1 SNHLY, CDR2 FYNNEI. Between the trimmed V and J ends, which lost 3 bases and 6 bases, there was a span of 12 bases. CDR3 nucleotide sequence: TGTGCCAGCAGTGATGTGGGGGTCTTCGAGCAGTACTTC. Protein product: CASSDVGVFEQYF. Filled out from reference TRBV2 and TRBJ2-7, the complete variable domain reads EPEVTQTPSHQVTQMGQEVILRCVPISNHLYFYWYRQILGQKVEFLVSFYNNEISEKSEIFDDQFSVERPDGSNFTLKIRSTKLEDSAMYFCASSDVGVFEQYFGPGTRLTVT.

The chain links TRBV30 to TRBJ2-6; D call uncertain. The V end was cut by 4 bases, the J end by 0 bases, with 7 bases between. The CDR3 has 14 amino acids. Per the germline V gene, CDR1 is GTSNPN and CDR2 is SVGIG (reference sequence). The CDR3 is CAWNRDSGANVLTF. The CDR3 DNA sequence: TGTGCCTGGAACCGAGACTCTGGGGCCAACGTCCTGACTTTC. Using reference TRBV30 and TRBJ2-6 for the parts outside the CDR3, the full variable domain is SQTIHQWPATLVQPVGSPLSLECTVEGTSNPNLYWYRQAAGRGLQLLFYSVGIGQISSEVPQNLSASRPQDRQFILSSKKLLLSDSGFYLCAWNRDSGANVLTFGAGSRLTVL.

This rearrangement joins TRBV19 to TRBJ1-2; 10 positions agree with TRBD1. J lost 2 bases, V lost 1 base, and 4 bases had no gene match. Germline lookup yields CDR1 LNHDA and CDR2 SQIVND (reference sequence). CDR3 length: 16 amino acids. CDR3 amino acids: CASSIGSTGGNYGYTF. In DNA form, the CDR3 reads TGTGCCAGTAGTATAGGATCGACAGGGGGCAACTATGGCTACACCTTC.

The rearrangement links TRBV27 to TRBJ2-2, with 10 nucleotides matching TRBD2. Germline CDR1 reads MNHEY; CDR2 reads SMNVEV (reference sequence). The CDR3 runs to 15 residues. Trimming removed 7 bases from V and 7 bases from J; junction bases left unmatched: 9. This CDR3 reads CASKPGLAKSGELFF. The CDR3 DNA reads TGTGCCAGCAAACCGGGACTAGCGAAGAGCGGGGAGCTGTTTTTT.